This T cell receptor beta chain was recovered during a study of blood T cells in healthy people across ages. General study points: Expanded clonotype shifts may have been confounded, as the donors had an unknown CMV status.

For the second PCR, which ran for about 6 to 11 cycles, a sample-barcoded 5' primer and a J-beta primer mix were used. A single record per CDR3 protein comes from TCRdb applying MiXCR to the 5' RACE reads. Among around 900,000 distinct CDR3 sequences, about 30% were seen once, and the ten largest hold roughly 17%. Germline CDR1 SGHVS, CDR2 FQNEAQ. V was trimmed by 2 bases and J by 5 bases, leaving 18 bases between them. The CDR3 extends over 16 amino acids. As for this clonotype: Its antigen is still unknown.

The sequence was obtained from an elderly woman in good health. The V and J genes are TRBV7-8 and TRBJ1-1; possible D gene TRBD1, 6 bases. The sample consisted of blood. The CDR3 spells CASSLNLGRGRTEAFF. As DNA, the CDR3 is TGTGCCAGCAGCTTAAATCTAGGCAGGGGTAGGACTGAAGCTTTCTTT.